The clone carrying this T cell receptor beta chain was detected ten times or more. The target antigen is unknown. The CDR3 covers 14 residues. Germline lookup yields CDR1 SNHLY and CDR2 FYNNEI. The V gene end was trimmed by 5 bases and the J gene end by 6 bases; junction bases not matched to a gene: 4. This entry belongs to a study of human T cells and chemical hapten exposure. Study in general: Chiefly female patients presented with alopecia areata, totalis or universalis. Overall study findings and caveats: Expanded TCRs showed more large CDR3 clusters than pre-sensitization or healthy control sets. DPC sensitization did not alter TCRs above 1 in 1000 frequency.

The time point: patch test 1, 2 weeks after DPC sensitization. Treatment described: therapeutic diphenylcyclopropenone sensitization with weekly scalp DPC. Blood, whole and unfractionated, served as the source for total RNA extraction. Unique molecular identifiers were attached to individual cDNA molecules within the library. Each CDR3 protein gets one entry after TCRdb re-called the RACE reads with MiXCR. The sample yields about 35,000 distinct CDR3 sequences, more than 6% seen once. The TCR sequence derives from a woman in her twenties or thirties with alopecia areata. Some clones in this sample may be carry-over from other donors' samples. The sample here was whole blood, taken in connection with sensitization to the hapten diphenylcyclopropenone (DPC). The rearrangement uses TRBV2 and TRBJ2-2, with 9 bases aligning to TRBD1. This CDR3 is CASSWGQGPGELFF. CDR3 sequence (DNA): TGTGCCAGCAGTTGGGGACAGGGACCCGGGGAGCTGTTTTTT. Together with reference TRBV2 and TRBJ2-2, the CDR3 gives the full variable domain: EPEVTQTPSHQVTQMGQEVILRCVPISNHLYFYWYRQILGQKVEFLVSFYNNEISEKSEIFDDQFSVERPDGSNFTLKIRSTKLEDSAMYFCASSWGQGPGELFFGEGSRLTVL.